The next 26 T cell receptor beta chains were all read from a single sample in a study of T cells in Graves' hyperthyroidism and ophthalmopathy. TCR beta CDR3 regions were amplified from RNA transcripts. First-round RT-PCR of the TCR CDR3 relied on the HTBI primer set. A single record per CDR3 protein comes from TCRdb applying MiXCR to the multiplex PCR reads. The profile shows about 290,000 distinct CDR3 sequences, 13% of them singletons. The sequencing input was blood. The receptors were gathered from a woman under 40 with Graves' hyperthyroidism that later progressed to Graves' ophthalmopathy.

This clonotype was picked up a small number of times. The CDR3: CSAPGLAANTGELFF. For the CDR3, the DNA is TGCAGTGCACCGGGACTAGCTGCGAACACCGGGGAGCTGTTTTTT. This chain uses TRBV20-1 with TRBJ2-2; 9 bases fit TRBD2. Trimming cost V 6 bases and J 0 bases; bases outside gene matches: 5. Germline V gene sequence: CDR1 DFQATT, CDR2 SNEGSKA (reference sequence). This CDR3 is 15 amino acids long.

The CDR3 coding sequence is TGCGCCAGCAGCCAAGGGGTCCTGATGGGGAACACTGAAGCTTTCTTT. This translates into CASSQGVLMGNTEAFF. The chain combines TRBV4-3 with TRBJ1-1; D remains ambiguous. Looked up from germline, CDR1 is LGHNA and CDR2 is YSLEER. V was clipped by 1 base and J by 1 base, with 13 bases between them. The CDR3 is made up of 16 amino acids.

This clonotype showed up many times. The rearrangement uses TRBV28 and TRBJ2-7; 15 positions match TRBD2. Losses at the gene ends were 2 bases for V and 4 bases for J; bases not matched to a gene: 6. The CDR3 loop spans 17 amino acids. CDR1 is MDHEN and CDR2 is SYDVKM in the germline V gene. The CDR3: CASSLILGLAGGYEQYF. CDR3 DNA: TGTGCCAGCAGTTTAATTTTGGGACTAGCGGGAGGATACGAGCAGTACTTC.

This clonotype was observed at least ten times. The chain employs TRBV28 and TRBJ2-1, with 12 bases lining up with TRBD2. After removal of 1 base from V and 3 bases from J, the junction contained 4 bases not matched to a gene. Germline CDR1 MDHEN, CDR2 SYDVKM. The CDR3 loop spans 17 amino acids. The CDR3 nucleotides are TGTGCCAGCAGTTTATTGCTAGCGGGAGGGTTCTACAATGAGCAGTTCTTC. Encoded protein: CASSLLLAGGFYNEQFF.

The V call is TRBV20-1, the J call TRBJ2-6; possible D gene TRBD1, 5 bases. Trimming removed 2 bases at V and 0 bases at J, with 8 bases between. CDR3 length: 15 amino acids. CDR1 is DFQATT, CDR2 SNEGSKA, per germline (reference sequence). The CDR3 DNA sequence: TGCAGTGCTAGATCCAGGGACTCTGGGGCCAACGTCCTGACTTTC. Protein sequence: CSARSRDSGANVLTF.

This clonotype was seen ten or more times. The rearrangement joins TRBV6-1 to TRBJ1-2; 7 nucleotides agree with TRBD1. CDR1 is MNHNS, CDR2 SASEGT, per germline. V lost 4 bases to trimming and J lost 4 bases; unmatched junction nucleotides: 6. This CDR3 comprises 14 residues. CDR3 loop: CASSVDRAGYGYTF. The CDR3 DNA reads TGTGCCAGCAGTGTTGACAGGGCTGGCTATGGCTACACCTTC.

This clonotype was counted at least ten times. The chain is built from TRBV7-9 and TRBJ2-7, with 8 positions matching TRBD2. The V gene's germline CDR1 is SEHNR and CDR2 FQNEAQ (reference sequence). With V trimmed by 5 bases and J by 5 bases, 8 bases remained unmatched. The CDR3 has 14 amino acids. The CDR3 sequence is CASSREGDQDEQYF. The CDR3 bases are TGTGCCAGCAGCCGGGAGGGGGATCAGGACGAGCAGTACTTC.

This clonotype was detected many times. The chain joins TRBV2 to TRBJ2-1; D is unresolved. The V gene lost 8 bases and the J gene lost 0 bases, with 11 bases spanning the gap. Germline V gene lookup returns CDR1 SNHLY and CDR2 FYNNEI. The CDR3 has 14 amino acids. CDR3 sequence (DNA): TGTGCCAGCCAGCCCCCGAACTCCTACAATGAGCAGTTCTTC. Translation gives CASQPPNSYNEQFF. The full variable domain, its missing parts supplied by reference TRBV2 and TRBJ2-1, is EPEVTQTPSHQVTQMGQEVILRCVPISNHLYFYWYRQILGQKVEFLVSFYNNEISEKSEIFDDQFSVERPDGSNFTLKIRSTKLEDSAMYFCASQPPNSYNEQFFGPGTRLTVL.

This clonotype was found many times. The chain carries TRBV27 and TRBJ2-7, with no clear D. Per the germline V gene, CDR1 is MNHEY and CDR2 is SMNVEV (reference sequence). The CDR3 runs to 13 residues. V was pared by 2 bases and J by 6 bases, with 11 bases between. The CDR3 loop reads CASSLRYIGEQYF. The CDR3 DNA follows: TGTGCCAGCAGTTTACGATACATTGGCGAGCAGTACTTC.

The rearrangement joins TRBV28 to TRBJ2-1; 14 bases fit TRBD2. This CDR3 contains 17 residues. Looked up from germline, CDR1 is MDHEN and CDR2 is SYDVKM. After removal of 4 bases from V and 2 bases from J, the junction contained 4 bases not matched to a gene. CDR3 coding DNA: TGTGCCAGCAGTTCCCGACTAGCGGGAGGGGCCTACAATGAGCAGTTCTTC. It codes for CASSSRLAGGAYNEQFF.

In its sample, this clonotype was seen many times. This chain uses TRBV6-1 with TRBJ2-7; D is perhaps TRBD1 (6 bases). Trimming took 9 bases from V and 3 from J, leaving 21 bases between them. The CDR3 contains 15 residues. Germline CDR1 MNHNS, CDR2 SASEGT. The CDR3 loop is CARMGYGRGIYEQYF. Here the CDR3 DNA reads TGTGCCAGGATGGGATACGGCAGGGGTATCTACGAGCAGTACTTC.

The chain uses TRBV3-1 and TRBJ1-1; maybe TRBD1 (5 bases). This CDR3 has 13 amino acids. The germline V and J ends were trimmed by 3 bases and 6 bases, with 11 bases remaining between them. The germline CDR1 and CDR2 sequences are LGHDT and YNNKEL (reference sequence). CDR3 coding DNA: TGTGCCAGCAGCCATCAGGGAGGGCCTGAAGCTTTCTTT. Translation gives CASSHQGGPEAFF.

This clonotype was counted ten times or more. CDR3 sequence (DNA): TGTGCCAGCAGCCTCACGGGAGGAGACAATCAGCCCCAGCATTTT. Amino acid sequence: CASSLTGGDNQPQHF. The chain combines TRBV7-2 with TRBJ1-5; D is unclear. Germline V CDR1 and CDR2: SGHTA, FQGNSA. V was clipped by 5 bases and J by 3 bases, with 14 bases between them. This CDR3 is built from 15 residues.

This clonotype was recorded many times. V is TRBV7-9 and J is TRBJ1-6; D unresolved. Per germline, CDR1 SEHNR and CDR2 FQNEAQ (reference sequence). V was shortened by 5 bases and J by 6 bases, with 14 bases between the two germline ends. CDR3 size: 15 residues. The CDR3 loop reads CASSPTLGGNSPLHF. The CDR3, as DNA: TGTGCCAGCAGCCCTACACTCGGCGGTAATTCACCCCTCCACTTT.

V gene TRBV7-9 combines with J gene TRBJ1-1; D not certain. Trimming removed 8 bases at V and 0 bases at J, with 10 bases between. The germline CDR1 and CDR2 sequences are SEHNR and FQNEAQ (reference sequence). This CDR3 is 13 amino acids long. CDR3 sequence (DNA): TGTGCCAGCGCTCAGACATTGAACACTGAAGCTTTCTTT. It yields the protein CASAQTLNTEAFF.

This clonotype occurred many times. J is TRBJ2-1 and V is TRBV28; 9 bases agree with TRBD2. The CDR3 totals 16 residues. V lost 3 bases and J lost 3; bases outside the gene matches: 6. Per germline, CDR1 MDHEN and CDR2 SYDVKM. The CDR3 region has the DNA TGTGCCAGCAGTTTTACCCTTAGCGGGAGCTACAATGAGCAGTTCTTC. This gives the protein CASSFTLSGSYNEQFF.

This clonotype was found many times. V gene TRBV3-1 combines with J gene TRBJ2-2; 9 bases are shared with TRBD2. The CDR3 is made up of 18 amino acids. V was pared by 4 bases and J by 4 bases, with 13 bases of the junction left unmatched. Germline loops: CDR1 LGHDT, CDR2 YNNKEL (reference sequence). CDR3 bases: TGTGCCAGCAGCCCTAACGGGGGGCTAGCGGGAACCACCGGGGAGCTGTTTTTT. This sequence encodes CASSPNGGLAGTTGELFF.

This chain connects TRBV7-9 to TRBJ1-3, with D maybe TRBD1 (5 bases). The V gene's germline CDR1 is SEHNR and CDR2 FQNEAQ (reference sequence). The CDR3 loop spans 16 amino acids. V lost 7 bases to trimming and J lost 3 bases, with 19 bases between them. The CDR3 sequence: CASTFRGVVFGNTIYF. In nucleotides, the CDR3 is TGTGCCAGCACCTTTAGAGGGGTGGTTTTTGGAAACACCATATATTTT.

This clonotype was counted ten times or more. The chain carries TRBV19 and TRBJ2-7; D is unclear. The germline V gene encodes CDR1 LNHDA and CDR2 SQIVND (reference sequence). This CDR3 is 13 amino acids long. The V end was cut by 1 base, the J end by 2 bases, with 6 bases between. The CDR3 sequence: CASSIVAAYEQYF. In DNA, the CDR3 is TGTGCCAGTAGTATAGTGGCGGCCTACGAGCAGTACTTC.

This clonotype was recorded many times. The chain recombines TRBV29-1 with TRBJ2-1; TRBD1 matches at 8 bases. This CDR3 is built from 13 residues. V shed 1 base, J shed 9 bases, and the junction held 5 bases outside the gene matches. Germline CDR1 and CDR2: SQVTM and ANQGSEA. CDR3 DNA: TGCAGCGTTGAAGCACAGGGGGACTCTGAGCAGTTCTTC. Its translation is CSVEAQGDSEQFF.

In this sample, this clonotype turned up many times. The chain combines TRBV7-2 with TRBJ2-7, with TRBD2 matching over 9 bases. This CDR3 spans 17 amino acids. J was trimmed by 5 bases and V by 2 bases; bases with no gene match: 13. CDR1 is SGHTA, CDR2 FQGNSA, per germline. The CDR3 sequence: CASSLRGSGSGFDEQYF. DNA of the CDR3: TGTGCCAGCAGCTTAAGGGGTAGCGGGAGCGGTTTTGACGAGCAGTACTTC.

This clonotype was picked up many times. The gene calls are TRBV20-1 and TRBJ2-7, with 10 bases lining up with TRBD2. V lost 6 bases and J lost 5; bases outside the gene matches: 4. The V gene's germline CDR1 is DFQATT and CDR2 SNEGSKA (reference sequence). This CDR3 has 12 residues. The CDR3 region is CSAGGLANEQYF. CDR3 sequence (DNA): TGCAGTGCCGGGGGACTAGCGAACGAGCAGTACTTC.

This clonotype occurred many times. The chain recombines TRBV12-3 or TRBV12-4 with TRBJ2-3, with D perhaps TRBD2 (6 bases). V was shortened by 7 bases and J by 6 bases, with 14 bases between the two germline ends. This CDR3 is 13 amino acids long. CDR3: CASNRGTADTQYF. CDR3 DNA sequence: TGTGCCAGCAACCGGGGGACGGCCGATACGCAGTATTTT.

This clonotype has just a few counts. The chain is built from TRBV19 and TRBJ1-1, with D possibly TRBD1 on 5 matching bases. Germline V gives CDR1 LNHDA, CDR2 SQIVND (reference sequence). The CDR3 spans 12 residues. The V and J ends lost 6 bases and 4 bases respectively, with 9 bases between them. This CDR3 is CASRGDGTEAFF. CDR3 in DNA: TGTGCCAGTAGAGGGGATGGCACTGAAGCTTTCTTT.

This clonotype was recorded at least ten times. V and J are TRBV28 and TRBJ2-4; D not certain. This CDR3 has 14 amino acids. Germline loops: CDR1 MDHEN, CDR2 SYDVKM. V was shortened by 6 bases and J by 4 bases, with 13 bases between the two germline ends. The CDR3 loop is CASSRNVGKNIQYF. The CDR3 DNA follows: TGTGCCAGCAGCCGTAATGTGGGAAAAAACATTCAGTACTTC.

The table lists this clonotype with many counts. The chain uses TRBV7-8 and TRBJ2-1, with D tentatively TRBD2 (5 bases). The V and J ends lost 5 bases and 8 bases respectively, with 16 bases between them. The CDR3 is 14 residues long. CDR1 is SGHVS, CDR2 FQNEAQ, per germline. Here the CDR3 DNA reads TGTGCCAGCAGCCCGCGGAGTGTGGAGGATGAGCAGTTCTTC. Protein product: CASSPRSVEDEQFF.